The clone carrying this TCR beta chain was observed many times. The antigen remains unidentified. This CDR3 is built from 15 residues. This sample was included in a study of T-cell memory formation after mild COVID-19. Study in general: The study found TCR clusters largely donor specific. Study-level results: Day 15 to 85 contracting clones showed balanced CD4/CD8; day 15 to 37 expanders favored CD4+. Detection of some responders pre-infection suggested pre-existing cross-reactive memory T cells participated.

The TCR alpha and TCR beta cDNA libraries, bearing sample barcodes and UMIs, were generated by 5'RACE using constant-segment primers. TCRdb independently ran MiXCR on the 5' RACE reads; one entry per CDR3 protein. The repertoire consists of roughly 4,700 distinct CDR3 sequences, with around 45% occurring once and the leading ten covering around 2.6%. The specimen sequenced was PBMCs or a T cell subset sorted from them (not recorded which). This sequence originates from an adult who had mild COVID-19 (a few samples of this study predate the infection). Cell type and time point are not known. The chain joins TRBV21-1 to TRBJ1-6; the D call of TRBD1 is as the table states it, not checked on the DNA. TRBV21-1 is a pseudogene. In nucleotides, the CDR3 is TGTGCCAGCAGCCGAAGGGACAGACATAATTCACCCCTCCACTTT. Translation gives CASSRRDRHNSPLHF.